The next 11 T cell receptor beta chains were all read from a single sample in a study of blood T cell repertoires in COVID-19. TCRdb's table, derived via immunoSEQ multiplex PCR, lists solely in-frame clones and lacks some. The sample shows roughly 100,000 clones, around 90% of them seen only once. The sample consisted of peripheral blood. These receptors originate from a man in his fifties or sixties with active COVID-19.

The genes are TRBV5-1 and TRBJ1-4, with D possibly TRBD1 on 5 matching bases. The CDR3 covers 15 residues. The germline CDR1 and CDR2 sequences are SGHRS and YFSETQ. Trimming removed 5 bases at V and 7 bases at J, with 18 bases between. The DNA for the CDR3 is TGCGCCAGCAGAGGATTGGACATTCTGGGTGAAAAACTGTTTTTT. As protein: CASRGLDILGEKLFF.

V is TRBV19 and J is TRBJ2-3, with 8 positions matching TRBD2. Trimming at V came to 4 bases and at J to 2 bases, leaving 5 bases not matched to a gene. The CDR3 is 15 amino acids. CDR1 and CDR2 from the germline V gene are LNHDA and SQIVND (reference sequence). In nucleotides, the CDR3 is TGTGCCAGTAGTAACCTAGCGGGCTCCACAGATACGCAGTATTTT. Amino acid sequence: CASSNLAGSTDTQYF.

This clone has a single count. The chain joins TRBV13 to TRBJ1-1; D gene ambiguous. CDR3 length equals 15 residues. The V and J ends lost 0 bases and 1 base respectively, with 9 bases between them. Germline V lookup: CDR1 PRHDT, CDR2 FYEKMQ (reference sequence). As DNA, the CDR3 is TGTGCCAGCAGCTTAGGGCCAGGCCCGAACACTGAAGCTTTCTTT. Translating it yields CASSLGPGPNTEAFF.

About this clone itself: Here the CDR3 omits its conserved ending phenylalanine or tryptophan, so a read error is the likely source. The DNA is omitted, as the CDR3 cannot be located on it reliably, and the CDR3 follows TCRdb's listing. V gene TRBV29-1 combines with J gene TRBJ1-2; the D segment call TRBD1 is taken from the table without a DNA check. Germline assignment: CDR1 SQVTM and CDR2 ANQGSEA. The CDR3 sequence runs 8 residues, both termini included. CDR3 loop: CSVEGDTL.

The chain uses TRBV3-1 (or the pseudogene TRBV3-2) and TRBJ1-1, with D perhaps TRBD1 (6 bases). The V gene's germline CDR1 is LGHDT and CDR2 YNNKEL (reference sequence). V shed 1 base and J shed 5 bases, with 11 bases lying between them. The CDR3 consists of 14 residues. As DNA, the CDR3 is TGTGCCAGCAGCCAAGGGCAGGGGCGGACTGAAGCTTTCTTT. It specifies CASSQGQGRTEAFF.

The chain is built from TRBV5-4 and TRBJ2-1, with 8 bases lining up with TRBD1. Germline V gene data show CDR1 as SGHNT and CDR2 as YYREEE (reference sequence). The trim removed 3 bases at V and 14 bases at J, leaving 16 bases unmatched. This CDR3 spans 15 amino acids. The CDR3 DNA follows: TGTGCCAGCAGCTCCACCAGGACAGGGCCAGGTCCTGAGTTCTTC. Protein sequence: CASSSTRTGPGPEFF. The variable domain in full, with the rest retrieved from reference TRBV5-4 and TRBJ2-1, is ETGVTQSPTHLIKTRGQQVTLRCSSQSGHNTVSWYQQALGQGPQFIFQYYREEENGRGNFPPRFSGLQFPNYSSELNVNALELDDSALYLCASSSTRTGPGPEFFGPGTRLTVL.

The rearrangement uses TRBV30 and TRBJ1-4; the D is unclear. Germline assignment: CDR1 GTSNPN and CDR2 SVGIG (reference sequence). The CDR3 totals 14 residues. The V end was cut by 2 bases, the J end by 0 bases, with 7 bases between. The CDR3 DNA reads as TGTGCCTGGAGTTATCTTTCAACTAATGAAAAACTGTTTTTT. Its translation: CAWSYLSTNEKLFF. Complete variable domain (other parts from reference TRBV30 and TRBJ1-4): SQTIHQWPATLVQPVGSPLSLECTVEGTSNPNLYWYRQAAGRGLQLLFYSVGIGQISSEVPQNLSASRPQDRQFILSSKKLLLSDSGFYLCAWSYLSTNEKLFFGSGTQLSVL.

The V gene is TRBV20-1, the J gene TRBJ2-1; tentatively, D is TRBD1 (5 bases). Germline CDR1 DFQATT, CDR2 SNEGSKA (reference sequence). The V and J ends lost 5 bases and 13 bases respectively, with 6 bases between them. The CDR3 contains 8 residues. Here the CDR3 DNA reads TGCAGTGCTCAGGGACAGTTCTTC. This sequence encodes CSAQGQFF.

This clone was detected once. V usage is TRBV5-1 and J usage is TRBJ2-1; no reliable D call. Trimming removed 3 bases from V and 11 bases from J, with 9 bases in between. The CDR3 runs 11 residues. The V gene's germline CDR1 is SGHRS and CDR2 YFSETQ. CDR3 sequence (DNA): TGCGCCAGCAGCTCTTTCGGTCAGCAGTTCTTC. Translation: CASSSFGQQFF.

The chain joins TRBV18 to TRBJ2-6; D call uncertain. V lost 6 bases and J 0 bases, leaving 9 bases between the germline ends. The V gene's germline CDR1 is KGHSH and CDR2 LQKENI. CDR3 size: 15 residues. The CDR3 DNA is TGTGCCAGCTCCCCGGGTGCCTCTGGGGCCAACGTCCTGACTTTC. The encoded protein is CASSPGASGANVLTF.

The chain has TRBV10-3 and TRBJ2-7; 14 bases are shared with TRBD2. The CDR3 has 16 amino acids. The junction had 6 bases not matched to a gene; V was cut back by 4 bases and J by 4 bases. Germline V lookup: CDR1 ENHRY, CDR2 SYGVKD. The CDR3 region has the DNA TGTGCCATCAGTGCGAAGACTAGCGGGGGGGTATACGAGCAGTACTTC. It yields the protein CAISAKTSGGVYEQYF.